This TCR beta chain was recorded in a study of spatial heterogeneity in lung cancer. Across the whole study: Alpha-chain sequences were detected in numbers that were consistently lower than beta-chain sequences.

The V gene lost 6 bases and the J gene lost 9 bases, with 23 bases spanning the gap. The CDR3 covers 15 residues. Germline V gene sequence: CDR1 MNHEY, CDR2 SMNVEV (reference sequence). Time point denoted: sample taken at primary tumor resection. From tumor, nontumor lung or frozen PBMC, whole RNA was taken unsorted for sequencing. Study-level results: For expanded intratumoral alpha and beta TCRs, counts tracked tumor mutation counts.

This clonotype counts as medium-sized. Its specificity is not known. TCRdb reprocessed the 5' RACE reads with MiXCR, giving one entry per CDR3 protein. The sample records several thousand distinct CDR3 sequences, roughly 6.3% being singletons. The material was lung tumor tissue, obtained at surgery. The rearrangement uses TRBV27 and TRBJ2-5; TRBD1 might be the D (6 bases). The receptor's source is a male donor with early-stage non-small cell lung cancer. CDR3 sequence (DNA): TGTGCCAGCAGATCAAGTGACAGGACCTTGGGGGCCCAGTACTTC. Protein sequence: CASRSSDRTLGAQYF.